This T cell receptor beta chain was sequenced during a study of blood T cell repertoires in COVID-19. Overall study: COVID-19 samples collected from the United States, Italy and Spain covered acute and convalescent phases.

In the study's own analysis: The assay estimated nucleated cells by amplifying reference gene primers. Sequencing was performed with immunoSEQ multiplex PCR; in TCRdb, only in-frame clones are kept and a portion is missing. The V and J calls and clone size were taken over from that table, and D and trimming were inferred from the DNA. The sample holds about 310,000 clones, 80% to 90% seen once. The CDR3 is 15 amino acids. Germline CDR1 and CDR2: SGDLS and YYNGEE. Trimming removed 0 bases from V and 5 bases from J; junction bases left unmatched: 4. What was sequenced was peripheral blood. This TCR was sampled from a man in his forties or fifties with active or convalescent COVID-19. V is TRBV9 and J is TRBJ2-1; 8 nucleotides align to TRBD2. The CDR3 DNA sequence: TGTGCCAGCAGCGTAGACGGGAGGGTCAACAATGAGCAGTTCTTC. This translates into CASSVDGRVNNEQFF. Full variable domain (outside the CDR3, taken from reference TRBV9 and TRBJ2-1): DSGVTQTPKHLITATGQRVTLRCSPRSGDLSVYWYQQSLDQGLQFLIQYYNGEERAKGNILERFSAQQFPDLHSELNLSSLELGDSALYFCASSVDGRVNNEQFFGPGTRLTVL.